These T cell receptor beta chains were read from a single sample in a study of blood T cell repertoires in COVID-19. The data were produced by immunoSEQ multiplex PCR, yet TCRdb's version contains in-frame clones alone and is incomplete. Of approximately 65,000 clones listed, approximately 78% are singletons. Sequenced sample: peripheral blood. The receptors derive from a man older than 75 with acute or convalescent COVID-19. CDR3s include the opening cysteine and the closing phenylalanine or tryptophan. The order of the fields is V gene, J gene, CDR3 protein.

TRBV6-6	TRBJ2-7	CASSYRSGSGEQYF
TRBV9	TRBJ1-2	CASSALTGFYGYTF
TRBV28	TRBJ1-2	CASRLGPSYTF
TRBV7-2	TRBJ1-4	CASSLMAANEKLFF
TRBV7-2	TRBJ2-6	CASSLAQGATGANVLTF
TRBV19	TRBJ2-7	CASTGGYEQYF
TRBV2	TRBJ1-2	CASSEMGALDGYTF
TRBV6-2/TRBV6-3	TRBJ2-3	CASSSDSIAGTDTQYF
TRBV7-9	TRBJ1-1	CASRLPNTEAFF
TRBV4-2	TRBJ2-2	CASSQGTGNTGELFF
TRBV5-4	TRBJ2-1	CASSLAGTLYNEQFF
TRBV7-9	TRBJ1-4	CASSSSRDRANEKLFF
TRBV2	TRBJ1-5	CASSVGQGQPQHF
TRBV6-2/TRBV6-3	TRBJ1-5	CASSSLRRGNQPQHF
TRBV28	TRBJ1-2	CASSLTGIYGYTF
TRBV24-1	TRBJ2-1	CATSPLTSGGLNEQFF
TRBV18	TRBJ1-2	CASSPYRQGAGDDGYTF
TRBV29-1	TRBJ2-7	CSVEDPRPGEKYF
TRBV6-5	TRBJ1-6	CASSYSGQGFFSPLHF
TRBV2	TRBJ1-1	CASRGLETEAFF
TRBV7-2	TRBJ1-6	CASSFDRGSSPLHF
TRBV5-4	TRBJ2-5	CASSSKDREETQYF
TRBV5-1	TRBJ2-1	CASSLPPLNEQFF
TRBV7-2	TRBJ2-5	CASSLGRGGETQYF
TRBV29-1	TRBJ2-7	CSVVGDSRRGYEQYF
TRBV7-3	TRBJ2-7	CASSWTQGDEQYF
TRBV5-6	TRBJ2-3	CASSLGQGIGDTQYF
TRBV5-1	TRBJ2-3	CASSEGAGGTSTDTQYF
TRBV9	TRBJ1-2	CASSVVRDRGVGYGYTF
TRBV19	TRBJ2-3	CASSILAGGPGDTQYF
TRBV5-6	TRBJ2-2	CASSHQGTGELFF
TRBV28	TRBJ1-1	CASSYPGLNTEAFF
TRBV3-1/TRBV3-2	TRBJ1-2	CASSRSTEYGYTF
TRBV11-2	TRBJ1-6	CASSSPGRVSYNSPLHF
TRBV5-1	TRBJ1-1	CASSSFVNTEAFF
TRBV29-1	TRBJ1-1	CSVAGGITEAFF
TRBV5-1	TRBJ1-4	CASSLQGENEKLFF
TRBV3-1/TRBV3-2	TRBJ1-1	CASSHDRDKKNTEAFF
TRBV18	TRBJ2-5	CASSPIGAETQYF
TRBV5-1	TRBJ2-1	CASSGTSGGQSYNEQFF
TRBV6-2/TRBV6-3	TRBJ1-1	CASSYFGQVGAEAFF
TRBV28	TRBJ2-7	CASSSGAVSSYEQYF
TRBV30	TRBJ2-7	CAWSRGQSYEQYF
TRBV20-1	TRBJ1-2	CSASLTGNYGYTF
TRBV5-1	TRBJ2-1	CASFKGGGVDEQFF
TRBV21-1	TRBJ2-3	CASSKQYKGRLTGGWHTQYF